The 12 T cell receptor beta chains reported below all come from one sample, sequenced in a study of T cell responses to AZD1222 COVID-19 vaccine. The assay was immunoSEQ multiplex PCR, and TCRdb's table has in-frame clones only and misses some. The sample contains about 180,000 clones, around 90% of which appear only once. The sequencing used peripheral blood, collected 28 days after the second AZD1222 dose. The receptors were sampled from an adult who received the AZD1222 COVID-19 vaccine.

The rearrangement links TRBV19 to TRBJ1-1; 7 bases are shared with TRBD1. The germline V gene encodes CDR1 LNHDA and CDR2 SQIVND (reference sequence). V lost 3 bases, J lost 3 bases, and 1 base stayed unmatched. The CDR3 extends over 13 amino acids. The CDR3 loop is CASSIDRDTEAFF. The CDR3 region has the DNA TGTGCCAGTAGTATCGACAGGGACACTGAAGCTTTCTTT.

This chain joins TRBV18 and TRBJ1-6; 8 bases align to TRBD1. Per germline, CDR1 KGHSH and CDR2 LQKENI. This CDR3 region has 17 residues. V gave up 1 base and J gave up 10 bases; unmatched junction bases: 12. DNA for the CDR3: TGTGCCAGCTCACCACAGCATGGACAGGGTACGGGATCACCCCTCCACTTT. This codes for CASSPQHGQGTGSPLHF.

V and J are TRBV5-5 and TRBJ2-1; D is tentatively TRBD1 or TRBD2 (6 bases each). Trimming pared 4 bases from V and 2 bases from J, leaving 16 bases between. The germline V gene has CDR1 SGHKS and CDR2 YYEKEE (reference sequence). This CDR3 spans 16 amino acids. The CDR3 DNA is TGTGCCAGCAGCCTGGTCGGGGGCTCAACCTACAATGAGCAGTTCTTC. Residues: CASSLVGGSTYNEQFF.

The gene calls are TRBV6-5 and TRBJ1-2; D is perhaps TRBD1 (6 bases). The ends were cut back, 6 bases at V and 4 bases at J, with 12 bases in the middle. There are 13 residues in the CDR3. Germline lookup yields CDR1 MNHEY and CDR2 SVGAGI. The CDR3 spells CASRTGQTYGYTF. The CDR3 bases are TGTGCCAGCAGAACGGGACAAACCTATGGCTACACCTTC.

V is TRBV15 and J is TRBJ2-3, with 9 bases that match TRBD2. V lost 3 bases and J lost 5; bases outside the gene matches: 9. In germline, CDR1 is LNHNV, CDR2 YYDKDF (reference sequence). CDR3 length equals 16 residues. The CDR3 loop reads CATSSISGSLVDTQYF. CDR3 sequence (DNA): TGTGCCACCAGCAGCATTAGCGGGAGTTTAGTAGATACGCAGTATTTT.

V usage is TRBV5-6 and J usage is TRBJ2-7; no clear D gene. The CDR3 runs 14 residues. Deletions cut 4 bases from V and 6 bases from J, with 17 bases between. Germline V gene lookup returns CDR1 SGHDT and CDR2 YYEEEE. CDR3 DNA: TGTGCCAGCAGCCTGTGGACGGCTACAGTCGAGCAGTACTTC. This encodes CASSLWTATVEQYF.

The genes are TRBV11-3 and TRBJ1-1, with TRBD1 matching over 8 bases. With V trimmed by 1 base and J by 3 bases, 7 bases remained unmatched. Germline V lookup: CDR1 SGHNT, CDR2 YENEEA. The CDR3 length is 16 residues. The CDR3 loop is CASSLGAGGIDTEAFF. CDR3 coding DNA: TGTGCCAGCAGCTTAGGGGCAGGGGGCATAGACACTGAAGCTTTCTTT.

The chain has TRBV6-2 or TRBV6-3 and TRBJ2-2; D is unresolved. Germline CDR1 is MNHEY and CDR2 is SVGEGT. V was shortened by 0 bases and J by 6 bases, with 8 bases between the two germline ends. The CDR3 extends over 14 amino acids. The CDR3, as DNA: TGTGCCAGCAGTTACTCTAGCTCGTCCGGGGAGCTGTTTTTT. This codes for CASSYSSSSGELFF.

This chain uses TRBV7-8 with TRBJ1-2; D uncertain. CDR1 is SGHVS and CDR2 is FQNEAQ in the germline V gene. The CDR3 is 13 residues long. The V and J ends lost 4 bases and 5 bases respectively, with 11 bases between them. This chain's CDR3 is CASSSRTGYGYTF. The DNA of the CDR3 is TGTGCCAGCAGCTCGCGGACGGGGTATGGCTACACCTTC.

The rearrangement links TRBV5-1 to TRBJ1-6; possible D gene TRBD1, 6 bases. Deletions cut 0 bases from V and 7 bases from J, with 14 bases between. Germline V gives CDR1 SGHRS, CDR2 YFSETQ. This CDR3 contains 16 residues. The CDR3 here is CASSLGTQGGNSPLHF. The CDR3 DNA sequence: TGCGCCAGCAGCTTGGGGACCCAAGGGGGGAATTCACCCCTCCACTTT.

CDR3 protein: CASSLSEGVYNEQFF. CDR3 DNA sequence: TGTGCCAGCAGCTTATCTGAGGGGGTTTACAATGAGCAGTTCTTC. The V call is TRBV11-3, the J call TRBJ2-1; maybe TRBD1 (6 bases). With 2 bases removed from V and 4 bases from J, the gap between germline ends came to 12 bases. The CDR3 is 15 amino acids. Germline values: CDR1 SGHNT, CDR2 YENEEA.

This rearrangement joins TRBV21-1 to TRBJ2-3; TRBD2, the D gene given by the table, was not confirmed from the DNA. TRBV21-1 is noted as a pseudogene. There are 20 residues in the CDR3. For the CDR3, the DNA is TGTGCCAGCAGCAAAGGCTTCCCGACTAGCGGAGCCCCTAGCACAGATACGCAGTATTTT. Its translation: CASSKGFPTSGAPSTDTQYF.